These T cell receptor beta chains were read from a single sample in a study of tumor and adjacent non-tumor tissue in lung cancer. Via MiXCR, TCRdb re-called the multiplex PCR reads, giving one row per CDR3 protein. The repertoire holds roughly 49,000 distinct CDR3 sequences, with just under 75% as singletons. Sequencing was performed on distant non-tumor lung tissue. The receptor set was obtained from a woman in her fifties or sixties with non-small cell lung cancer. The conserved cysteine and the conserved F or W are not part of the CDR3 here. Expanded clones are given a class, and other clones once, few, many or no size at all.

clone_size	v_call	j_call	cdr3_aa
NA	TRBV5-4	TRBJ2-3	ASNSAVVRNTDMQY
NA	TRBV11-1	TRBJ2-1	VSSRAGGFDEQF
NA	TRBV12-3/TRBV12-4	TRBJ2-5	VSSLAQGNKETQY
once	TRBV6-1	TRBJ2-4	ASSEPDELAKNIQC
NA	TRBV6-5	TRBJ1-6	VSSLTGIPDSALH
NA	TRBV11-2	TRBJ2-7	ASSLPIGHYEQY
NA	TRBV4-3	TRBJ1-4	ASSQDARVTNEKLL
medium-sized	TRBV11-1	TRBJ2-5	ASSLPMGVQGDEETQY
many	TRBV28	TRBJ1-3	ASNSLGTGGMLERNTIY
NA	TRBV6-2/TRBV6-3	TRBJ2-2	TSSYTQQRANKGELF
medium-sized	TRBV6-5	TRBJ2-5	ATSLSVLETQY
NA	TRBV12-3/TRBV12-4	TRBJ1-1	GSTNLALSGPNIEAF
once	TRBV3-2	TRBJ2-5	ASSPPDGEETQY
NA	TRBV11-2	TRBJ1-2	AGSLGSGVYT
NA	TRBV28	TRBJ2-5	VSSFMGRAGPETQY
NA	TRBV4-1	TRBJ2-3	ASIQKALGQGLSTDTQY
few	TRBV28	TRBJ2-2	AYRQTDTGELF
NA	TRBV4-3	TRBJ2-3	ANSQGQGVTDRQY
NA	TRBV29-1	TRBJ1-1	SVEDLVNTEAF
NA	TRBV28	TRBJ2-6	ASSTPLISGVNVLI
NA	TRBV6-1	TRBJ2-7	TSSDSRQVWYEQY
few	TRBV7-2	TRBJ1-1	ASSLTGVNTEAF
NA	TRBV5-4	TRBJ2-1	ASSLDGGRGLDNEQF
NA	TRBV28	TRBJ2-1	GSSLFWVAGRRLDNKQF